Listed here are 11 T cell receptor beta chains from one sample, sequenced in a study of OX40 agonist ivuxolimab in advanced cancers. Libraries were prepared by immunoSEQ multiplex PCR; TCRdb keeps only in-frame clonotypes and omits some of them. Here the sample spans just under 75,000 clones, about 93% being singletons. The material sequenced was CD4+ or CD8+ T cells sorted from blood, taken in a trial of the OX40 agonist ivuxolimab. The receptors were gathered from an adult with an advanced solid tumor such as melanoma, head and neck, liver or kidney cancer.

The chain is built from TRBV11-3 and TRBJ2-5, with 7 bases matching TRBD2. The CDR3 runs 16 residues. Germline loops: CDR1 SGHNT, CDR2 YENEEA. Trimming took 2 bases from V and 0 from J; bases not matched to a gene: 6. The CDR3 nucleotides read TGTGCCAGCAGCTTAAAGGTGGGAGGGTACCAAGAGACCCAGTACTTC. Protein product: CASSLKVGGYQETQYF.

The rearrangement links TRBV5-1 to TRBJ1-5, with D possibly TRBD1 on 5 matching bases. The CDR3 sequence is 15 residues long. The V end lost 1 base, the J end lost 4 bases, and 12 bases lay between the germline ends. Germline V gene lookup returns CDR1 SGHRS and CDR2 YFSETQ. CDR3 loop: CASSLTGRQNQPQHF. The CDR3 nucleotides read TGCGCCAGCAGCTTGACGGGACGCCAGAATCAGCCCCAGCATTTT.

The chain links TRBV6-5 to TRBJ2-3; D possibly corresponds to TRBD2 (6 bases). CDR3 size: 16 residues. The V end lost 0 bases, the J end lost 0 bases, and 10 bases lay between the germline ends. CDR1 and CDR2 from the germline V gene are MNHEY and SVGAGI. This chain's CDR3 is CASSYSRLASTDTQYF. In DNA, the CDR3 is TGTGCCAGCAGTTACTCGAGGCTAGCGAGCACAGATACGCAGTATTTT.

The CDR3 sequence is CASRLLGLNPGELFF. As DNA, the CDR3 is TGTGCCAGCAGGTTACTAGGGTTAAACCCCGGGGAGCTGTTTTTT. The V call is TRBV11-2, the J call TRBJ2-2; TRBD2 might be the D (5 bases). The CDR3 spans 15 residues. Trimming cost V 6 bases and J 6 bases, with 17 bases left between them. Germline assignment: CDR1 SGHAT and CDR2 FQNNGV.

The CDR3 DNA follows: TGCGCCAGCAGTGACAAGGGACTAGCGGGACCAGGGGTAGCCAAAAACATTCAGTACTTC. Protein sequence: CASSDKGLAGPGVAKNIQYF. The chain uses TRBV10-2 and TRBJ2-4, with TRBD2 matching 13 bases. The CDR3 spans 20 residues. The V segment lost 3 bases and the J segment 0 bases; nucleotides outside the gene matches: 11. The germline gives CDR1 WSHSY, CDR2 SAAADI.

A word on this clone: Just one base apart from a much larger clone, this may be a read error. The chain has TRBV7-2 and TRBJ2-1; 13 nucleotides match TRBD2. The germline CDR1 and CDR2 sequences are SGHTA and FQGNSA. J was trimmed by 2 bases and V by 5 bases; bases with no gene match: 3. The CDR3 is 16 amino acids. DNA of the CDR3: TGTGCCAGCAGCCCCGGGACTAGCGGGACCTACAATGAGCAGTTCTTC. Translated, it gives CASSPGTSGTYNEQFF.

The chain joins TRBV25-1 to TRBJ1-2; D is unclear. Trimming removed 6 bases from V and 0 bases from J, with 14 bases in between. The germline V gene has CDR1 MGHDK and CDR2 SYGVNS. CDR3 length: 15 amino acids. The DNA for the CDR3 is TGTGCCAGCAGCCCTTCTTTCAGCCCTAACTATGGCTACACCTTC. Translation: CASSPSFSPNYGYTF.

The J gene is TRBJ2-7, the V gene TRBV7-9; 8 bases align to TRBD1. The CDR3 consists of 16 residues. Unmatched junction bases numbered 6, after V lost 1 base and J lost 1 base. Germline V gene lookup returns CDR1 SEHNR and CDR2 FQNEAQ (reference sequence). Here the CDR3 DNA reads TGTGCCAGCAGCTTAGTCCCAGGGGGCTTATCCTACGAGCAGTACTTC. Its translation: CASSLVPGGLSYEQYF.

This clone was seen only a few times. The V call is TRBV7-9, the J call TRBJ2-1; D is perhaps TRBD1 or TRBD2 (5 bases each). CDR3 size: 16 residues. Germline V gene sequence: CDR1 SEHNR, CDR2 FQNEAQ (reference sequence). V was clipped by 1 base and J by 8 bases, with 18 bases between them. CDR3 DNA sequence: TGTGCCAGCAGCTTAGTATCAGGGAGTTCTAGGGATGAGCAGTTCTTC. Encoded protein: CASSLVSGSSRDEQFF. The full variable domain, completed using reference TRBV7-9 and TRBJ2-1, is DTGVSQNPRHKITKRGQNVTFRCDPISEHNRLYWYRQTLGQGPEFLTYFQNEAQLEKSRLLSDRFSAERPKGSFSTLEIQRTEQGDSAMYLCASSLVSGSSRDEQFFGPGTRLTVL.

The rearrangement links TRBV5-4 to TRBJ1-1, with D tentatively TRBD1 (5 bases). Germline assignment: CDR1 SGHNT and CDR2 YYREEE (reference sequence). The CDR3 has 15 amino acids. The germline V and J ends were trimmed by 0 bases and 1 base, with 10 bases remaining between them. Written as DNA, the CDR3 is TGTGCCAGCAGCTTGGCCCAGGGAAAGAACACTGAAGCTTTCTTT. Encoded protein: CASSLAQGKNTEAFF.

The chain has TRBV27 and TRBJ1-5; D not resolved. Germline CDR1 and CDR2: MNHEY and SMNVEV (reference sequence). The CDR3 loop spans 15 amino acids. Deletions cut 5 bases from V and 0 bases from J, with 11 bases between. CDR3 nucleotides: TGTGCCAGCAGTCCGCAGTGGGGTAGCAATCAGCCCCAGCATTTT. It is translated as CASSPQWGSNQPQHF.